The present T cell receptor beta chain was sequenced within a study of blood T cell repertoires in COVID-19. Study-wide context: Both acute and convalescent COVID-19 samples were obtained from the United States, Italy and Spain.

This CDR3 spans 18 amino acids. CDR1 is LGHNA and CDR2 is YSLEER in the germline V gene. V lost 0 bases, J lost 6 bases, and 11 bases stayed unmatched. Participant age was about 18 to 89 years, and participants resided in fewer than 30 US areas. TCRdb's copy holds only in-frame clones and misses some; the assay was immunoSEQ multiplex PCR. The sample carries more than 200,000 clones, roughly 84% recorded once. The V call is TRBV4-3, the J call TRBJ2-3, with 11 bases matching TRBD2. The sample consisted of PBMCs or T cells enriched from blood (not recorded which). This sequence originates from a man aged 30 to 39 in a cohort exposed to, infected with or recovered from COVID-19 (not recorded which). This CDR3 is CASSQDRRVAGGRDTQYF. The DNA for the CDR3 is TGCGCCAGCAGCCAAGATCGACGGGTAGCGGGAGGGAGGGATACGCAGTATTTT.